Given below is one T cell receptor beta chain in context. Its matching antigen is unknown. The germline V and J ends were trimmed by 3 bases and 0 bases, with 12 bases remaining between them. Per the germline V gene, CDR1 is MNHNS and CDR2 is SASEGT. This CDR3 spans 16 amino acids. TCRdb independently ran MiXCR on the RT-PCR reads; one entry per CDR3 protein. Of approximately 700,000 distinct CDR3 sequences listed, more than 15% are singletons. The sample originates from a study of response to subunit inactivated influenza vaccine. Broader study findings: Seasonal influenza vaccination, on each occasion, was suggested by the authors to recruit few new T cells.

This TCR was sampled from a man aged 45 to 65 who received an inactivated influenza vaccine. This rearrangement joins TRBV6-1 to TRBJ1-3; the D is unclear. Material: PBMCs from blood, obtained about 13 days after vaccination. The CDR3 loop reads CASSEHGPSSGNTIYF. The DNA for the CDR3 is TGTGCCAGCAGTGAGCACGGACCGAGCTCTGGAAACACCATATATTTT.